These 26 T cell receptor beta chains were all obtained from the same sample, sequenced in a study of chemoradiotherapy in HPV16-positive cancers (dated by TCRdb to between 2021 and 2024). Libraries came from the immunoSEQ multiplex PCR assay. Held by TCRdb, this immuneACCESS table contains in-frame sequences only and omits some clones. Under half of the omission traces to an unresolved V gene where checked; the cause of the rest is unknown. The sample includes fewer than 15,000 clones, with around three fifths observed a single time. About 20% of the sample goes to the ten largest clones. This specimen was taken from a patient who underwent chemoradiotherapy. These receptors came from a human donor with HPV-associated anogenital cancer.

This chain uses TRBV5-1 with TRBJ2-3; D unresolved. The CDR3 totals 15 residues. Trimming left V 0 bases short and J 0 bases short, with 8 bases between. CDR1 is SGHRS, CDR2 YFSETQ, per germline. In DNA form, the CDR3 reads TGCGCCAGCAGCTTGGGGGCGATGAGCACAGATACGCAGTATTTT. This codes for CASSLGAMSTDTQYF.

This clone appeared a few times. The chain recombines TRBV7-9 with TRBJ2-7, with TRBD2 matching over 8 bases. The V gene's germline CDR1 is SEHNR and CDR2 FQNEAQ (reference sequence). The CDR3 spans 12 residues. V dropped 5 bases and J dropped 5; count of bases not matched to a gene: 2. The CDR3 protein is CASSLSGDEQYF. CDR3 DNA: TGTGCCAGCAGCCTTAGCGGGGACGAGCAGTACTTC.

The chain recombines TRBV5-1 with TRBJ2-3; the match to TRBD1 covers 9 bases. The CDR3 consists of 16 residues. The J segment lost 4 bases and the V segment lost 4 bases, leaving 10 bases of the junction unmatched. Germline V gene data show CDR1 as SGHRS and CDR2 as YFSETQ. In nucleotides, the CDR3 is TGCGCCAGCAGCACCTACAGGGGGCGGGCCGCAGATACGCAGTATTTT. Residues: CASSTYRGRAADTQYF.

This chain links TRBV9 with TRBJ2-1; TRBD1 is a possible D gene (5 bases). CDR1 is SGDLS and CDR2 is YYNGEE in the germline V gene. This CDR3 contains 15 residues. With 0 bases removed from V and 0 bases from J, the gap between germline ends came to 7 bases. CDR3 amino acids: CASSVEDSSYNEQFF. The CDR3 DNA reads as TGTGCCAGCAGCGTAGAAGACAGCTCCTACAATGAGCAGTTCTTC.

This clone was counted only a few times. The rearrangement joins TRBV5-5 to TRBJ1-1; the D gene is possibly TRBD1 (5 bases). Germline assignment: CDR1 SGHKS and CDR2 YYEKEE (reference sequence). The CDR3 extends over 15 amino acids. Trimming took 3 bases from V and 5 from J, leaving 17 bases between them. This CDR3 reads CASSSAAGFKTEAFF. For the CDR3, the DNA is TGTGCCAGCAGCTCTGCGGCAGGGTTTAAGACTGAAGCTTTCTTT.

J is TRBJ1-3 and V is TRBV6-5, with 7 bases that match TRBD1. Germline assignment: CDR1 MNHEY and CDR2 SVGAGI. The ends lost 10 bases at V and 3 bases at J; junction bases unmatched: 6. This CDR3 is 13 amino acids long. CDR3 amino acids: CAIGGGVGNTIYF. The CDR3 nucleotides read TGTGCCATCGGAGGGGGCGTTGGAAACACCATATATTTT.

The chain joins TRBV7-9 to TRBJ1-6; no clear D gene. The length of the CDR3 is 14 residues. V was clipped by 4 bases and J by 7 bases, with 11 bases between them. Looked up from germline, CDR1 is SEHNR and CDR2 is FQNEAQ (reference sequence). CDR3 region: CASSSYTQNSPLHF. CDR3 sequence (DNA): TGTGCCAGCAGCTCTTATACCCAGAATTCACCCCTCCACTTT.

The chain employs TRBV6-1 and TRBJ1-2; a possible D gene is TRBD1 (6 bases). Deletions cut 2 bases from V and 8 bases from J, with 9 bases between. Germline V CDR1 and CDR2: MNHNS, SASEGT. The CDR3 length is 12 residues. The CDR3 reads CASSETGYGYTF. CDR3 DNA sequence: TGTGCCAGCAGTGAAACAGGGTACGGCTACACCTTC.

This clone turned up a few times. The chain joins TRBV7-9 to TRBJ1-2, with D hard to call. CDR3 length equals 15 residues. Germline-derived CDR1 and CDR2 are SEHNR and FQNEAQ (reference sequence). V was shortened by 1 base and J by 3 bases, with 12 bases between the two germline ends. The CDR3 sequence is CASSLDGRAHYGYTF. The CDR3 DNA is TGTGCCAGCAGCTTAGATGGCCGCGCCCACTATGGCTACACCTTC.

The chain uses TRBV6-5 and TRBJ2-2; no firm D call. The CDR3 totals 15 residues. V was shortened by 1 base and J by 4 bases, with 10 bases between the two germline ends. Per germline, CDR1 MNHEY and CDR2 SVGAGI. The CDR3 is CASSYFGRFTGELFF. CDR3 sequence (DNA): TGTGCCAGCAGTTACTTCGGCAGATTCACCGGGGAGCTGTTTTTT.

The V and J genes are TRBV5-6 and TRBJ1-2, with 7 bases identical to TRBD1. The CDR3 spans 16 residues. CDR1 SGHDT and CDR2 YYEEEE come from the germline V gene. V lost 8 bases to trimming and J lost 4 bases; unmatched junction nucleotides: 17. Here the CDR3 reads CASTTTGTDTIYGYTF. For the CDR3, the DNA is TGTGCCAGTACAACAACCGGGACAGACACTATCTATGGCTACACCTTC.

In its sample, this clone was seen a few times. The rearrangement joins TRBV27 to TRBJ2-7; unclear D gene. Trimming cost V 3 bases and J 3 bases, with 9 bases left between them. Germline-derived CDR1 and CDR2 are MNHEY and SMNVEV (reference sequence). This CDR3 is 13 amino acids long. CDR3 sequence: CASSLWPVYEQYF. The CDR3 DNA sequence: TGTGCCAGCAGTTTGTGGCCGGTCTACGAGCAGTACTTC.

The rearrangement uses TRBV4-2 and TRBJ1-1, with a weak D call TRBD1 (6 bases). Germline CDR1 and CDR2: LGHNA and YNFKEQ. This CDR3 region has 13 residues. Trimming cost V 3 bases and J 6 bases, with 11 bases left between them. CDR3 DNA sequence: TGTGCCAGCAGCCAGGAGAGACAGGCTGAAGCTTTCTTT. Residues: CASSQERQAEAFF.

The chain has TRBV20-1 and TRBJ2-1, with D hard to call. The CDR3 runs to 11 residues. The germline V and J ends were trimmed by 6 bases and 8 bases, with 11 bases remaining between them. Germline V gene sequence: CDR1 DFQATT, CDR2 SNEGSKA (reference sequence). The DNA for the CDR3 is TGCAGTGCCCAAAGTCGGGATGAGCAGTTCTTC. The encoded protein is CSAQSRDEQFF.

The V and J genes are TRBV10-1 and TRBJ2-7; tentatively, D is TRBD1 or TRBD2 (5 bases each). CDR1 is WNHNN, CDR2 SYGVQD, per germline (reference sequence). There are 13 residues in the CDR3. The germline V and J ends were trimmed by 6 bases and 4 bases, with 13 bases remaining between them. CDR3 coding DNA: TGCGCCAGCAGCCCCGGGGCTCTGTACGAGCAGTACTTC. As protein: CASSPGALYEQYF.

This sequence joins TRBV30 and TRBJ1-3, with D tentatively TRBD1 (6 bases). Deletions cut 0 bases from V and 3 bases from J, with 15 bases between. Germline lookup yields CDR1 GTSNPN and CDR2 SVGIG (reference sequence). The CDR3 loop spans 16 amino acids. The CDR3 loop is CAWSVFQGMVGNTIYF. The CDR3 nucleotides read TGTGCCTGGAGTGTCTTTCAGGGGATGGTTGGAAACACCATATATTTT. Full variable domain (missing parts from reference TRBV30 and TRBJ1-3): SQTIHQWPATLVQPVGSPLSLECTVEGTSNPNLYWYRQAAGRGLQLLFYSVGIGQISSEVPQNLSASRPQDRQFILSSKKLLLSDSGFYLCAWSVFQGMVGNTIYFGEGSWLTVV.

In this sample, this clone turned up a few times. This chain links TRBV7-9 with TRBJ1-5; TRBD1 agrees at 7 bases. The length of the CDR3 is 14 residues. J gave up 4 bases and V 8 bases, and 8 bases lay outside the gene matches. CDR1 and CDR2 (germline): SEHNR, FQNEAQ (reference sequence). This CDR3 is CASGAGQTNQPQHF. Written as DNA, the CDR3 is TGTGCCAGCGGTGCGGGACAGACTAATCAGCCCCAGCATTTT.

This chain connects TRBV10-3 to TRBJ2-3, with D perhaps matching TRBD1 (5 bases). Germline CDR1 is ENHRY and CDR2 is SYGVKD. The germline V and J ends were trimmed by 4 bases and 2 bases, with 10 bases remaining between them. The CDR3 contains 14 residues. The CDR3 here is CAISVDGHTDTQYF. CDR3 bases: TGTGCCATCAGTGTGGACGGACACACAGATACGCAGTATTTT.

The CDR3 bases are TGTGCCAGTTTCGAGGGGGCTAGGACCGGGGAGCTGTTTTTT. Translated, it gives CASFEGARTGELFF. The chain combines TRBV19 with TRBJ2-2; 7 bases are shared with TRBD1. With V trimmed by 8 bases and J by 5 bases, 8 bases remained unmatched. This CDR3 is built from 14 residues. Looked up from germline, CDR1 is LNHDA and CDR2 is SQIVND (reference sequence).

The J gene is TRBJ2-5, the V gene TRBV5-1; D might be TRBD2 (6 bases). V was clipped by 0 bases and J by 5 bases, with 14 bases between them. The CDR3 sequence is 15 residues long. Germline V gene sequence: CDR1 SGHRS, CDR2 YFSETQ. The CDR3: CASSLVGGARETQYF. In DNA form, the CDR3 reads TGCGCCAGCAGCTTGGTCGGGGGAGCCAGGGAGACCCAGTACTTC.

DNA of the CDR3: TGTGCCAGCAGCTCAGACAATGAGCAGTTCTTC. Translation gives CASSSDNEQFF. The chain is built from TRBV7-6 and TRBJ2-1; D is unresolved. The V end lost 4 bases, the J end lost 5 bases, and 3 bases lay between the germline ends. Per germline, CDR1 SGHVS and CDR2 FNYEAQ. The CDR3 runs 11 residues. Full variable domain (remainder filled in from reference TRBV7-6 and TRBJ2-1): GAGVSQSPRYKVTKRGQDVALRCDPISGHVSLYWYRQALGQGPEFLTYFNYEAQQDKSGLPNDRFSAERPEGSISTLTIQRTEQRDSAMYRCASSSDNEQFFGPGTRLTVL.

This clone was recorded a few times. The J gene is TRBJ1-2, the V gene TRBV5-1; 9 positions match TRBD1. Trimming took 3 bases from V and 2 from J; bases not matched to a gene: 2. Germline V gene sequence: CDR1 SGHRS, CDR2 YFSETQ. This CDR3 comprises 14 residues. Written as DNA, the CDR3 is TGCGCCAGCAGCTGGGGACAGGGCAACTATGGCTACACCTTC. Translating it yields CASSWGQGNYGYTF.

The CDR3 reads CASSSHKQGSTNEKLFF. For the CDR3, the DNA is TGTGCCAGCAGTTCCCATAAACAGGGGTCGACTAATGAAAAACTGTTTTTT. The genes are TRBV27 and TRBJ1-4, with 7 bases that match TRBD1. Germline CDR1 is MNHEY and CDR2 is SMNVEV (reference sequence). This CDR3 region has 17 residues. J gave up 2 bases and V 4 bases, and 10 bases lay outside the gene matches.

This clone was detected only a few times. The same CDR3 can be traced to other DNA sequences in this sample. This chain links TRBV28 with TRBJ2-7, with a possible D match to TRBD2 (6 bases). Trimming stripped 3 bases from V and 3 bases from J, with 12 bases between. The germline CDR1 and CDR2 sequences are MDHEN and SYDVKM. This CDR3 is built from 14 residues. CDR3 coding DNA: TGTGCCAGCAGTTTCCCCGGGAGCGGCTACGAGCAGTACTTC. Its protein is CASSFPGSGYEQYF.

This clone was seen a single time. The chain carries TRBV11-2 and TRBJ2-3; 8 positions agree with TRBD1. The CDR3 is made up of 15 amino acids. Germline lookup yields CDR1 SGHAT and CDR2 FQNNGV. J lost 0 bases, V lost 5 bases, and 4 bases had no gene match. CDR3 nucleotide sequence: TGTGCCAGCAGCCCCGGGACAGGAAGCACAGATACGCAGTATTTT. This gives the protein CASSPGTGSTDTQYF. Using reference TRBV11-2 and TRBJ2-3 for the parts outside the CDR3, the full variable domain is EAGVAQSPRYKIIEKRQSVAFWCNPISGHATLYWYQQILGQGPKLLIQFQNNGVVDDSQLPKDRFSAERLKGVDSTLKIQPAKLEDSAVYLCASSPGTGSTDTQYFGPGTRLTVL.

This clone was found once. The chain uses TRBV27 and TRBJ2-7; TRBD1 aligns across 9 bases. This CDR3 is 13 amino acids long. Germline CDR1 MNHEY, CDR2 SMNVEV (reference sequence). Trimming at V came to 1 base and at J to 7 bases, leaving 2 bases not matched to a gene. The CDR3 sequence is CASSLWTGEEQYF. Written as DNA, the CDR3 is TGTGCCAGCAGTTTATGGACAGGGGAAGAGCAGTACTTC.